The subject of this entry is one T cell receptor beta chain. The antigen is undetermined. These data come from a study of T cell responses to AZD1222 COVID-19 vaccine. The method was immunoSEQ multiplex PCR; TCRdb's version includes in-frame clones alone and lacks a portion of them. The repertoire holds around 100,000 clones, with 80% to 95% as singletons. Trimming removed 4 bases from V and 4 bases from J, with 14 bases in between. The CDR3 has 15 residues. Looked up from germline, CDR1 is MGHRA and CDR2 is YSYEKL. Study findings and constraints: Dominant at 160-218 and 743-854, vaccine-associated CD4 TCRs also spanned spike. Targets within unmutated variant regions were reportedly found for nearly half of spike-specific TCRs.

The clonotype comes from an adult in good health. The specimen was peripheral blood, collected on day 0 of AZD1222 vaccination. The chain has TRBV4-1 and TRBJ2-1; D is tentatively TRBD1 or TRBD2 (5 bases each). The CDR3 nucleotides read TGCGCCAGCAGCCCCACACAAGGGGAGTACAATGAGCAGTTCTTC. Encoded protein: CASSPTQGEYNEQFF.